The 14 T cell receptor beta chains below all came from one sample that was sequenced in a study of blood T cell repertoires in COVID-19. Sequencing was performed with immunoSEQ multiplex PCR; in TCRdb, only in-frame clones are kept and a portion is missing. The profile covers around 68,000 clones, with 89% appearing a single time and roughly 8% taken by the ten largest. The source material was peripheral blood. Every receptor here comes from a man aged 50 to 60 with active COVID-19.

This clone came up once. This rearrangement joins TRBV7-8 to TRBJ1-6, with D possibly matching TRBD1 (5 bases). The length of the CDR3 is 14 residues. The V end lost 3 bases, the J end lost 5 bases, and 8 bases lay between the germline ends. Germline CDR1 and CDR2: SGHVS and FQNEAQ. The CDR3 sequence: CASSFGGNNSPLHF. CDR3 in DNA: TGTGCCAGCAGCTTCGGGGGGAATAATTCACCCCTCCACTTT.

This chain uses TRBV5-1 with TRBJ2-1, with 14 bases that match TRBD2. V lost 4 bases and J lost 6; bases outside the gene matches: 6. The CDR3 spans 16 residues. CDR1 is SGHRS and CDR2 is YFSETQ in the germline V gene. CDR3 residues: CASSRTSGGKANEQFF. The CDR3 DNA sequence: TGCGCCAGCAGCCGGACTAGCGGGGGGAAAGCCAATGAGCAGTTCTTC. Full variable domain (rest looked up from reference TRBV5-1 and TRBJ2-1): KAGVTQTPRYLIKTRGQQVTLSCSPISGHRSVSWYQQTPGQGLQFLFEYFSETQRNKGNFPGRFSGRQFSNSRSEMNVSTLELGDSALYLCASSRTSGGKANEQFFGPGTRLTVL.

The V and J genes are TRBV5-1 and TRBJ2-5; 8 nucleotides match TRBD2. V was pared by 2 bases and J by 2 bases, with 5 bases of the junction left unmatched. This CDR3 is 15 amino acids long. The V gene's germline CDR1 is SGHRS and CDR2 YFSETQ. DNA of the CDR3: TGCGCCAGCAGCTTTTCTATAGCGGGACAAGAGACCCAGTACTTC. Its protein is CASSFSIAGQETQYF.

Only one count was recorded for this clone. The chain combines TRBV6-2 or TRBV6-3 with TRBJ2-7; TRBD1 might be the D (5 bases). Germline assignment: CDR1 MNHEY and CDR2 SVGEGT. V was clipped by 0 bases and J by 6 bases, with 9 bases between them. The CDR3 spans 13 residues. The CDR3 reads CASSYSIRVEQYF. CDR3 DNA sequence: TGTGCCAGCAGTTACTCGATCAGGGTCGAGCAGTACTTC.

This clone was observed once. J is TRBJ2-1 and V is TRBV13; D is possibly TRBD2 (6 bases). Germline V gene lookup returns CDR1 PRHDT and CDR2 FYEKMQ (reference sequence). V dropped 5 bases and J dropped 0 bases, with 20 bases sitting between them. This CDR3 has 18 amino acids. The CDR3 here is CASSELASEPSSYNEQFF. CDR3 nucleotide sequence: TGTGCCAGCAGCGAACTGGCTAGCGAACCGAGCTCCTACAATGAGCAGTTCTTC.

CDR3 residues: CAWSLGTTNEKLFF. CDR3 in DNA: TGTGCCTGGAGCCTCGGGACTACTAATGAAAAACTGTTTTTT. The V gene is TRBV30, the J gene TRBJ1-4; D perhaps matches TRBD1 (5 bases). The CDR3 covers 14 residues. V dropped 3 bases and J dropped 2 bases, with 10 bases sitting between them. Germline CDR1 reads GTSNPN; CDR2 reads SVGIG (reference sequence).

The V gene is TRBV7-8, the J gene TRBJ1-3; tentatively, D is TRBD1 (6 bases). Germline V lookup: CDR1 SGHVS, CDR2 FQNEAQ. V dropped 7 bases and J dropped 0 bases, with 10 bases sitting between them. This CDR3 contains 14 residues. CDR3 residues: CASIGQHSGNTIYF. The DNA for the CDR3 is TGTGCCAGCATCGGACAGCACTCTGGAAACACCATATATTTT. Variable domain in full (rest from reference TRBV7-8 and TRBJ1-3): GAGVSQSPRYKVAKRGQDVALRCDPISGHVSLFWYQQALGQGPEFLTYFQNEAQLDKSGLPSDRFFAERPEGSVSTLKIQRTQQEDSAVYLCASIGQHSGNTIYFGEGSWLTVV.

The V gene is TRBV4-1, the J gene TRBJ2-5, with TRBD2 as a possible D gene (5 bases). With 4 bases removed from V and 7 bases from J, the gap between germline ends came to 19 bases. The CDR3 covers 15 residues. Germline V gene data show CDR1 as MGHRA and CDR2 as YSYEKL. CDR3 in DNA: TGCGCCAGCAGCCGTCTGGGGAGCCCTTTTGGGACCCAGTACTTC. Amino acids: CASSRLGSPFGTQYF.

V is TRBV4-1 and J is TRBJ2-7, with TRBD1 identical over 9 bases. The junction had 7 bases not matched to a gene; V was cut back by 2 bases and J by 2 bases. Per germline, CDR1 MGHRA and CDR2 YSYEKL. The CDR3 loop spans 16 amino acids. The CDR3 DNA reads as TGCGCCAGCAGCCAATACCCCGGGACAGGGACCTACGAGCAGTACTTC. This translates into CASSQYPGTGTYEQYF.

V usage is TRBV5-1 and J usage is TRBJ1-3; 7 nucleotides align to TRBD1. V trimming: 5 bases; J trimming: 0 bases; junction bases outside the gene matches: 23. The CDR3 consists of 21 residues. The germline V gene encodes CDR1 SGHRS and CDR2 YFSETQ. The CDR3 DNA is TGCGCCAGCAGACCCGACGGAAGAAGAGGGGGCCTATTGAACTCTGGAAACACCATATATTTT. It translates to CASRPDGRRGGLLNSGNTIYF.

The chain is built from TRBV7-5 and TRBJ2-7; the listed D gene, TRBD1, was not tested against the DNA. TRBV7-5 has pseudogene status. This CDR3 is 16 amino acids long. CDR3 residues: CARSLFRARPAYEQYF. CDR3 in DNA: TGTGCCAGAAGCTTATTCAGGGCCCGACCGGCCTACGAGCAGTACTTC.

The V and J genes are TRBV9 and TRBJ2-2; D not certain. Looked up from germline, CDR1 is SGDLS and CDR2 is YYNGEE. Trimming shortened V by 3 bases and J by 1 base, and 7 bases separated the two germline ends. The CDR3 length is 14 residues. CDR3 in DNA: TGTGCCAGCAGCGGGCGCGGGAACACCGGGGAGCTGTTTTTT. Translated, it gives CASSGRGNTGELFF.

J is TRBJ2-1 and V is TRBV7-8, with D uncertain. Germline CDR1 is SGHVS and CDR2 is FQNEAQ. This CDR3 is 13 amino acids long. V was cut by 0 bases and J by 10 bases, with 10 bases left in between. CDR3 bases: TGTGCCAGCAGCTTAGCCCCCCCTGGCGAGCAGTTCTTC. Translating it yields CASSLAPPGEQFF.

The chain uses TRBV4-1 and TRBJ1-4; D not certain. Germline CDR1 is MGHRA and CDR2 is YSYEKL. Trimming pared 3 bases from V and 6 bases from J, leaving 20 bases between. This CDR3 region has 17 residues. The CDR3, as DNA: TGCGCCAGCAGCCAGCCAATCCGGGGTTTCGGGGATGAAAAACTGTTTTTT. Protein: CASSQPIRGFGDEKLFF.